This T cell receptor (beta chain) was observed in a study of blood T cell repertoires in COVID-19. Authors' data handling: Cell counts per sample came from amplifying reference gene primers. The table came from immunoSEQ multiplex PCR; TCRdb's copy has only in-frame clones and leaves some out. V and J calls and clone size come straight from that table; D and trimming were deduced from the DNA. The sample records approximately 390,000 clones, around nine tenths being singletons. Study members were between roughly 18 and 100 years old and lived in about two dozen US regions. Grouping used clinical history reported by participants in a survey and questionnaire. This sequence originates from a woman between 50 and 59 years old who had recovered from COVID-19. Sequenced input: PBMCs or T cells enriched from blood (not recorded which).

The CDR3 sequence: CASSQGSSGNTIYF. Here the CDR3 DNA reads TGTGCCAGCAGCCAGGGTTCCTCTGGAAACACCATATATTTT. The chain links TRBV11-2 to TRBJ1-3; D might be TRBD1 (5 bases). V lost 5 bases and J 0 bases, leaving 8 bases between the germline ends. Germline assignment: CDR1 SGHAT and CDR2 FQNNGV. This CDR3 contains 14 residues.